Listed here are 16 T cell receptor beta chains from one sample, sequenced in a study of lymphopenia after photon versus proton radiotherapy. This table comes from immunoSEQ multiplex PCR, and its TCRdb copy is limited to in-frame clones, with some not included. The sample gives approximately 160,000 clones, less than 90% of which show up once; about 4.3% is in the top ten. Sequenced material: peripheral blood, taken from a patient treated with photon-based radiotherapy. These receptors were obtained from a man aged 45-60 years with gastric cancer.

The chain has TRBV19 and TRBJ1-2, with D maybe TRBD1 (5 bases). V was cut by 6 bases and J by 6 bases, with 14 bases left in between. The CDR3 spans 13 residues. Germline-derived CDR1 and CDR2 are LNHDA and SQIVND (reference sequence). The CDR3 protein is CASSHTGRDGYTF. As DNA, the CDR3 is TGTGCCAGTAGCCATACAGGACGCGATGGCTACACCTTC.

The chain employs TRBV10-3 and TRBJ2-2; 11 bases are shared with TRBD1. With 7 bases clipped from V and 4 bases from J, the junction kept 8 bases outside the gene matches. The CDR3 is 16 residues long. The V gene's germline CDR1 is ENHRY and CDR2 SYGVKD. CDR3: CAIKDPDRGRTGELFF. The CDR3 DNA follows: TGTGCCATCAAGGACCCGGACAGGGGGCGCACCGGGGAGCTGTTTTTT.

V is TRBV6-6 and J is TRBJ1-4; D not certain. The CDR3 contains 14 residues. The ends were cut back, 5 bases at V and 5 bases at J, with 12 bases in the middle. Germline loops: CDR1 MNHNY, CDR2 SVGAGI (reference sequence). CDR3 in amino acids: CASSNRQANEKLFF. CDR3 in DNA: TGTGCCAGCAGTAATCGGCAGGCAAATGAAAAACTGTTTTTT.

A note on this clone: Within the sample, other DNA sequences also encode this same CDR3. The chain links TRBV11-2 to TRBJ1-1, with D perhaps matching TRBD1 (5 bases). The CDR3 is 12 residues long. Trimming stripped 1 base from V and 10 bases from J, with 10 bases between. Germline assignment: CDR1 SGHAT and CDR2 FQNNGV. The CDR3 DNA is TGTGCCAGCAGCTTAGCCAGGGCAGGAGCTTTCTTT. Translation: CASSLARAGAFF.

The gene calls are TRBV5-6 and TRBJ2-3; TRBD2 agrees at 10 bases. The CDR3 extends over 18 amino acids. Looked up from germline, CDR1 is SGHDT and CDR2 is YYEEEE. The V segment lost 0 bases and the J segment 2 bases; nucleotides outside the gene matches: 9. The CDR3 DNA is TGTGCCAGCAGCTTGGAATGGGCTAGCGGGGGCGTCACAGATACGCAGTATTTT. Encoded protein: CASSLEWASGGVTDTQYF. Complete variable domain (other parts from reference TRBV5-6 and TRBJ2-3): DAGVTQSPTHLIKTRGQQVTLRCSPKSGHDTVSWYQQALGQGPQFIFQYYEEEERQRGNFPDRFSGHQFPNYSSELNVNALLLGDSALYLCASSLEWASGGVTDTQYFGPGTRLTVL.

The J gene is TRBJ2-3, the V gene TRBV7-9; 9 nucleotides line up with TRBD1. Germline V gene lookup returns CDR1 SEHNR and CDR2 FQNEAQ (reference sequence). V gave up 5 bases and J gave up 9 bases; unmatched junction bases: 3. This CDR3 spans 12 amino acids. CDR3 amino acids: CASSGQGRTQYF. The CDR3 region has the DNA TGTGCCAGCAGCGGACAGGGGAGGACGCAGTATTTT.

This chain uses TRBV19 with TRBJ1-5; 8 nucleotides match TRBD1. The trim removed 5 bases at V and 6 bases at J, leaving 12 bases unmatched. Germline CDR1 and CDR2: LNHDA and SQIVND (reference sequence). CDR3 length equals 16 residues. The CDR3 here is CASSQHGQGRGQPQHF. CDR3 in DNA: TGTGCCAGTAGTCAACACGGACAGGGAAGGGGTCAGCCCCAGCATTTT.

The chain recombines TRBV27 with TRBJ2-7, with D unclear. The CDR3 is made up of 14 amino acids. V was clipped by 2 bases and J by 7 bases, with 15 bases between them. Per the germline V gene, CDR1 is MNHEY and CDR2 is SMNVEV (reference sequence). CDR3 sequence (DNA): TGTGCCAGCAGTTTAGGAGTACGTGCCGGGGAGCAGTACTTC. Its translation: CASSLGVRAGEQYF.

This clone was seen a single time. V is TRBV6-1 and J is TRBJ2-2, with TRBD1 as a possible D gene (5 bases). Trimming pared 0 bases from V and 1 base from J, leaving 15 bases between. Germline V lookup: CDR1 MNHNS, CDR2 SASEGT. The CDR3 runs to 18 residues. This chain's CDR3 is CASSEAGQGRLNTGELFF. The CDR3, as DNA: TGTGCCAGCAGTGAAGCGGGGCAGGGAAGGTTGAACACCGGGGAGCTGTTTTTT.

V is TRBV5-4 and J is TRBJ1-4, with a weak D call TRBD1 (6 bases). Per germline, CDR1 SGHNT and CDR2 YYREEE (reference sequence). V was shortened by 0 bases and J by 10 bases, with 7 bases between the two germline ends. The CDR3 has 12 amino acids. In DNA form, the CDR3 reads TGTGCCAGCAGCTTGGACAGGGCAAAACTGTTTTTT. It codes for CASSLDRAKLFF.

The chain combines TRBV29-1 with TRBJ2-7; a weak D match, TRBD2 (5 bases). This CDR3 has 13 residues. CDR1 and CDR2 from the germline V gene are SQVTM and ANQGSEA. Trimming left V 5 bases short and J 2 bases short, with 13 bases between. In DNA, the CDR3 is TGCAGCGTTCTATCCGGGATTACCTACGAGCAGTACTTC. As protein: CSVLSGITYEQYF.

This rearrangement joins TRBV25-1 to TRBJ2-5; 12 bases fit TRBD2. CDR3 length equals 15 residues. Germline CDR1 and CDR2: MGHDK and SYGVNS. Trimming removed 4 bases from V and 1 base from J; junction bases left unmatched: 1. In nucleotides, the CDR3 is TGTGCCAGCAGTGCTAGCGGGAGGGCCCAAGAGACCCAGTACTTC. As protein: CASSASGRAQETQYF. Together with reference TRBV25-1 and TRBJ2-5, the CDR3 gives the full variable domain: EADIYQTPRYLVIGTGKKITLECSQTMGHDKMYWYQQDPGMELHLIHYSYGVNSTEKGDLSSESTVSRIRTEHFPLTLESARPSHTSQYLCASSASGRAQETQYFGPGTRLLVL.

The V and J genes are TRBV5-4 and TRBJ1-2, with 7 positions matching TRBD1. This CDR3 region has 17 residues. With 4 bases clipped from V and 2 bases from J, the junction kept 14 bases outside the gene matches. Germline V gene lookup returns CDR1 SGHNT and CDR2 YYREEE (reference sequence). CDR3 residues: CASSLPGQKRYNYGYTF. CDR3 nucleotides: TGTGCCAGCAGCCTACCGGGACAGAAACGTTACAACTATGGCTACACCTTC.

This clone was recorded a few times. The rearrangement uses TRBV30 and TRBJ2-2; 7 nucleotides align to TRBD2. Trimming cost V 2 bases and J 2 bases; bases outside gene matches: 2. From germline, CDR1 is GTSNPN and CDR2 SVGIG (reference sequence). This CDR3 contains 14 residues. CDR3 amino acids: CAWSRGLNTGELFF. The CDR3 nucleotides read TGTGCCTGGAGTCGGGGACTAAACACCGGGGAGCTGTTTTTT.

J is TRBJ1-3 and V is TRBV5-4; 7 positions agree with TRBD1. Germline CDR1 is SGHNT and CDR2 is YYREEE (reference sequence). This CDR3 contains 14 residues. V was pared by 0 bases and J by 6 bases, with 3 bases of the junction left unmatched. CDR3 sequence: CASSLAEGANTIYF. CDR3 DNA: TGTGCCAGCAGCTTGGCAGAGGGGGCAAACACCATATATTTT. Looking up the rest from reference TRBV5-4 and TRBJ1-3 gives the full variable domain: ETGVTQSPTHLIKTRGQQVTLRCSSQSGHNTVSWYQQALGQGPQFIFQYYREEENGRGNFPPRFSGLQFPNYSSELNVNALELDDSALYLCASSLAEGANTIYFGEGSWLTVV.

This rearrangement joins TRBV7-8 to TRBJ2-3; D possibly corresponds to TRBD2 (5 bases). This CDR3 comprises 14 residues. The germline V gene has CDR1 SGHVS and CDR2 FQNEAQ. Trimming pared 5 bases from V and 4 bases from J, leaving 13 bases between. CDR3 sequence: CASSLDSFADTQYF. CDR3 DNA sequence: TGTGCCAGCAGCCTGGACTCCTTCGCAGATACGCAGTATTTT.